This T cell receptor (beta chain) was retrieved from a study of a mutant IDH1 vaccine in newly diagnosed glioma. Looking at the study overall: The initiation of vaccination occurred 4-6 weeks after radiotherapy alone, or with temozolomide cycles.

Noted time point: week 11, during vaccination. With topical imiquimod, each dose of the vaccine consisted of 300 ug of mutant IDH1 20-mer peptide. Regarding this clone: The antigen remains unidentified.

The table came from immunoSEQ multiplex PCR; TCRdb's copy has only in-frame clones and leaves some out. The table has fewer than 75,000 clones, approximately 84% seen once; the top ten hold around 8.3%. This TCR derives from a woman aged 45 to 65 with glioma. The sample in question was PBMCs, obtained from a glioma patient whose treatment included an IDH1 peptide vaccine.

The CDR3 reads CASRRSTVAPYNEQFF. DNA of the CDR3: TGCGCCAGCAGGAGGAGCACCGTCGCACCCTACAATGAGCAGTTCTTC. V gene TRBV5-1 combines with J gene TRBJ2-1, with no clear D. Trimming removed 5 bases from V and 2 bases from J, with 17 bases in between. This CDR3 is 16 amino acids long. CDR1 SGHRS and CDR2 YFSETQ come from the germline V gene.